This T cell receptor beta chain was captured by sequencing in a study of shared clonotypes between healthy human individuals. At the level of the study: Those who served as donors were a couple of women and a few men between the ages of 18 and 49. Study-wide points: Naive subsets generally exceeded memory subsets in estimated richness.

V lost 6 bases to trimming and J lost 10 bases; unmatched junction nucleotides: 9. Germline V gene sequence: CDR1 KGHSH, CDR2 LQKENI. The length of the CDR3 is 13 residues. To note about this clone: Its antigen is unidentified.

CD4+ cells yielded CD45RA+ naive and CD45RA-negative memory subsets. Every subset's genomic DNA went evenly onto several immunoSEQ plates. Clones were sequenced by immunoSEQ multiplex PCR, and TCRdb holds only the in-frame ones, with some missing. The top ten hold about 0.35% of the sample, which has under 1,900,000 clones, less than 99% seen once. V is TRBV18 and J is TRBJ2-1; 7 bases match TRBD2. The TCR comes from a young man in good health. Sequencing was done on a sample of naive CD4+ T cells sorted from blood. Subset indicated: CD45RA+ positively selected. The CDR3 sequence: CASSGEGGGEQFF. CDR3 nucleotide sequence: TGTGCCAGCTCCGGGGAGGGCGGGGGAGAGCAGTTCTTC.